In its sample, the clone carrying this T cell receptor beta chain was seen many times. Using RNA transcripts as the source, TCR beta CDR3 regions were amplified. When the TCR CDR3 underwent first-round RT-PCR, the HTBI primer set was used. TCRdb reprocessed the multiplex PCR reads with MiXCR, giving one entry per CDR3 protein. The sample gives around 350,000 distinct CDR3 sequences, more than 14% of which show up once; about 18% is in the top ten. Trimming took 1 base from V and 1 from J, leaving 10 bases between them. Germline CDR1 and CDR2: LNHNV and YYDKDF (reference sequence). This CDR3 is 15 amino acids long. Lactation, pregnancy, other autoimmune disease or uncontrolled infection excluded patients. The data were taken from a study of T cells in Graves' hyperthyroidism and ophthalmopathy.

Input material: blood. The V gene is TRBV15, the J gene TRBJ1-1; unclear D gene. The receptor's source is a woman in her 30s with Graves' ophthalmopathy. The CDR3 loop reads CATSRGGVGNTEAFF. The CDR3 DNA follows: TGTGCCACCAGCAGAGGTGGGGTAGGGAACACTGAAGCTTTCTTT. Filled out from reference TRBV15 and TRBJ1-1, the complete variable domain reads DAMVIQNPRYQVTQFGKPVTLSCSQTLNHNVMYWYQQKSSQAPKLLFHYYDKDFNNEADTPDNFQSRRPNTSFCFLDIRSPGLGDTAMYLCATSRGGVGNTEAFFGQGTRLTVV.